A selection of T cell receptor beta chains follows, all from one sample in a study of blood T cell repertoires in COVID-19. TCRdb keeps only in-frame clones here, not all; method: immunoSEQ multiplex PCR. The repertoire holds roughly 97,000 clones, with 70% to 85% as singletons. Sequenced material: peripheral blood. Every receptor here comes from an elderly woman with active or convalescent COVID-19. CDR3s leave out the opening cysteine and the closing phenylalanine or tryptophan. The D gene is left open where the match is weak.

j_call: TRBJ2-3; v_call: TRBV6-2/TRBV6-3; d_call: -; cdr3_aa: ASTPLTGRSTDTQY
j_call: TRBJ1-6; v_call: TRBV6-6; d_call: -; cdr3_aa: ASSYSIPTGSLH
j_call: TRBJ2-1; v_call: TRBV21-1; d_call: -; cdr3_aa: ASSNETSGTSGRSSYNEQF
j_call: TRBJ2-3; v_call: TRBV10-3; d_call: TRBD1; cdr3_aa: AIGTADTDTQY
j_call: TRBJ1-2; v_call: TRBV7-2; d_call: TRBD1; cdr3_aa: ASSPSGTGAAYT
j_call: TRBJ2-1; v_call: TRBV18; d_call: TRBD1; cdr3_aa: ASSPRVQGYYNEQF
j_call: TRBJ2-7; v_call: TRBV7-7; d_call: TRBD2; cdr3_aa: ASSPMTSGPSYEQY
j_call: TRBJ1-5; v_call: TRBV11-2; d_call: TRBD1; cdr3_aa: ASSPNRGRLQH
j_call: TRBJ1-2; v_call: TRBV5-1; d_call: TRBD1; cdr3_aa: ASSLGDLQGAGGYT
j_call: TRBJ2-3; v_call: TRBV7-2; d_call: -; cdr3_aa: ASSLGSDRSTDTQY
j_call: TRBJ2-6; v_call: TRBV6-2/TRBV6-3; d_call: -; cdr3_aa: ASSRRTDSANVLT
j_call: TRBJ2-7; v_call: TRBV19; d_call: -; cdr3_aa: ASSIEPGAYEQY
j_call: TRBJ1-5; v_call: TRBV19; d_call: TRBD1; cdr3_aa: ASRRTGVRNQPQH
j_call: TRBJ1-3; v_call: TRBV19; d_call: -; cdr3_aa: ASSSTQRILSGNTIY
j_call: TRBJ2-5; v_call: TRBV19; d_call: TRBD2; cdr3_aa: ASSISGRRQTQY
j_call: TRBJ1-2; v_call: TRBV5-1; d_call: -; cdr3_aa: ASSLLGQLPDYGYT
j_call: TRBJ1-2; v_call: TRBV29-1; d_call: -; cdr3_aa: SAAGGEDYGYT
j_call: TRBJ1-4; v_call: TRBV4-1; d_call: TRBD1; cdr3_aa: ASSEGQWGNEKLF
j_call: TRBJ2-1; v_call: TRBV6-4; d_call: TRBD2; cdr3_aa: ASSYSGGASYNEQF
j_call: TRBJ1-3; v_call: TRBV5-1; d_call: TRBD1; cdr3_aa: ASSLGQGASYGNTIY